This TCR beta chain was retrieved from a study of blood T cell repertoires in COVID-19. Study as a whole: There were acute and convalescent COVID-19 samples, and they came from the United States, Italy and Spain. PBMCs, B-cell-depleted T cells, or T cells provided the cDNA or gDNA that made up the material.

The CDR3 spans 13 residues. CDR1 MNHEY and CDR2 SVGAGI come from the germline V gene. The J segment lost 10 bases and the V segment lost 11 bases, leaving 10 bases of the junction unmatched. Per the authors' pipeline: Amplified reference gene primers provided the basis for estimating nucleated cell counts. Clones were sequenced by immunoSEQ multiplex PCR, and TCRdb holds only the in-frame ones, with some missing. The V and J calls and clone size come from that table; D and trimming were worked out from the DNA. The sample lists fewer than 250,000 clones, 92% seen once, with roughly 1.2% in the top ten.

The sequenced sample was peripheral blood. The receptor's source is a man aged 25-40 years with acute or convalescent COVID-19. This sequence joins TRBV6-5 and TRBJ1-6, with 8 bases that match TRBD1. For the CDR3, the DNA is TGTGCCGTCAAACAGGGGGGGCAATCACCCCTCCACTTT. Translating gives CAVKQGGQSPLHF.